A single T cell receptor beta chain is shown here with its context. What it binds is not known. The data were obtained in a study of post-analysis software for immune sequencing data. Whole-study context: There were relapsing-remitting, secondary progressive and progressive-relapsing multiple sclerosis among the disease courses included.

Sequencing libraries made from TCR beta cDNA carried unique molecular identifiers. Between about 0.85 and 11 million T cells gave rise to hundreds of thousands of cDNA molecules. MiXCR, applied by TCRdb to the PCR reads, yields one record per CDR3 protein. This table holds 600,000 to 750,000 distinct CDR3 sequences, approximately 59% found once. The CDR3 has 8 amino acids. Germline CDR1 MNHNY, CDR2 SVGAGI (reference sequence). Study-wide results and limits: Samples prepared in the same batch strongly co-clustered by F measure. Higher frequency in patients than in controls was seen for roughly five TRBV segments, with TRBV5-6, TRBV5-1 and TRBV20-1 among them. Controls significantly exceeded multiple sclerosis patients in normalized Chao1 diversity.

The rearrangement uses TRBV6-6 and TRBJ1-2; D is undetermined. The material sequenced was blood. The clonotype comes from a girl aged 2-10 years with multiple sclerosis. The CDR3 protein is CGSYGYTF. The CDR3 coding sequence is TGTGGTTCCTATGGCTACACCTTC.